This T cell receptor (beta chain) was sequenced in a study of human T cells and chemical hapten exposure. In its sample, this clonotype was seen a few times. TCRdb independently ran MiXCR on the RACE reads; one entry per CDR3 protein. The sample yields fewer than 100,000 distinct CDR3 sequences, 11% seen once. Trimming removed 0 bases from V and 2 bases from J, with 11 bases in between. The CDR3 has 15 residues. Germline V gene sequence: CDR1 LGHNA, CDR2 YSLEER. Time point described: patch test 2, 6 weeks after DPC sensitization. Stated treatment: therapeutic diphenylcyclopropenone sensitization with weekly scalp DPC. In every case, blood was obtained before the patch test was applied.

This TCR came from a man aged 18 to 30 with alopecia areata. Some clones in this sample may be carry-over from other donors' samples. Source: whole blood, taken in connection with sensitization to the hapten diphenylcyclopropenone (DPC). The chain links TRBV4-3 to TRBJ2-7; tentative D call: TRBD1 (6 bases). The CDR3 nucleotides read TGCGCCAGCAGCCAAGATCTTGGGGGCCCCTACGAGCAGTACTTC. Translating it yields CASSQDLGGPYEQYF.